This TCR beta chain emerged from a study of cytomegalovirus exposure and HLA in healthy donors. Trimming cost V 2 bases and J 5 bases, with 9 bases left between them. This CDR3 region has 14 residues. Germline loops: CDR1 MNHNY, CDR2 SVGAGI (reference sequence). Regarding this clone: Its antigen is unknown.

Findings of the study overall: Within an earlier analysis, most TCR beta V segments proved productive either about 90% or about 30% of the time. Later analysis revealed greater clonal expansion in HLA-associated TCR beta chains than in equally common others. Most TCRs appeared rarely, but some public TCRs recurred in many donors. Cytomegalovirus association was assigned to over 150 TCR beta chains.

The PCR employed 60 Vbeta primers together with 13 Jbeta primers. Produced via immunoSEQ multiplex PCR; TCRdb's table is partial and in-frame only. The table lists 150,000 to 200,000 clones, under 75% of them singletons, with approximately 7.1% in the top ten. V is TRBV6-6 and J is TRBJ2-2; no clear D gene. The receptor was isolated from a man aged 35 to 55 in good health and CMV-seropositive. The sequenced sample consisted of PBMCs. CDR3 loop: CASSYLLATGELFF. Here the CDR3 DNA reads TGTGCCAGCAGTTACCTGTTGGCAACCGGGGAGCTGTTTTTT.